The 19 T cell receptor beta chains presented below share a single source sample, sequenced in a study of T-cell memory formation after mild COVID-19. Using its own MiXCR run on the 5' RACE reads, TCRdb lists one record per CDR3 protein. The sample carries around 110,000 distinct CDR3 sequences, 13% to 15% recorded once. Material: PBMCs or a T cell subset sorted from them (not recorded which). These receptors all stem from a man aged 18 to 30 who had mild COVID-19 (a few samples of this study predate the infection). Cell type and time point are not known.

This clonotype was recorded a few times. The gene calls are TRBV13 and TRBJ1-3; unclear D gene. Trimming left V 7 bases short and J 1 base short, with 11 bases between. The CDR3 has 14 residues. The germline V gene has CDR1 PRHDT and CDR2 FYEKMQ (reference sequence). The CDR3 loop is CASILWSSGNTIYF. The CDR3 coding sequence is TGTGCCAGCATCCTGTGGAGTTCTGGAAACACCATATATTTT. Complete variable domain (other parts from reference TRBV13 and TRBJ1-3): AAGVIQSPRHLIKEKRETATLKCYPIPRHDTVYWYQQGPGQDPQFLISFYEKMQSDKGSIPDRFSAQQFSDYHSELNMSSLELGDSALYFCASILWSSGNTIYFGEGSWLTVV.

This clonotype has only a few counts. The rearrangement uses TRBV19 and TRBJ2-1, with 15 bases lining up with TRBD2. The V gene end was trimmed by 9 bases and the J gene end by 2 bases; junction bases not matched to a gene: 2. The CDR3 has 15 residues. Germline V lookup: CDR1 LNHDA, CDR2 SQIVND (reference sequence). CDR3 sequence reads: CASRTSGGAYNEQFF. The DNA for the CDR3 is TGTGCCAGCAGGACTAGCGGGGGGGCCTACAATGAGCAGTTCTTC.

V is TRBV20-1 and J is TRBJ2-3; 8 bases fit TRBD2. This CDR3 is built from 15 residues. V lost 6 bases, J lost 2 bases, and 10 bases stayed unmatched. Germline V gene lookup returns CDR1 DFQATT and CDR2 SNEGSKA (reference sequence). CDR3 DNA sequence: TGCAGTGCAAGAACCGGGCGGGGGGACACAGATACGCAGTATTTT. It codes for CSARTGRGDTDTQYF.

The sample holds many counts of this clonotype. The V gene is TRBV5-1, the J gene TRBJ2-7; maybe TRBD1 (5 bases). The CDR3 contains 13 residues. V was clipped by 0 bases and J by 1 base, with 5 bases between them. The germline gives CDR1 SGHRS, CDR2 YFSETQ. Here the CDR3 reads CASSLGQSYEQYF. For the CDR3, the DNA is TGCGCCAGCAGCTTGGGACAGTCCTACGAGCAGTACTTC.

This clonotype was seen repeatedly, ten times or more. V is TRBV3-1 and J is TRBJ2-3; 9 bases fit TRBD2. The V gene's germline CDR1 is LGHDT and CDR2 YNNKEL (reference sequence). The CDR3 consists of 17 residues. V shed 4 bases, J shed 2 bases, and the junction held 10 bases outside the gene matches. This CDR3 reads CASSRRGGEPFTDTQYF. The CDR3 DNA sequence: TGTGCCAGCAGCCGTCGCGGGGGGGAACCATTCACAGATACGCAGTATTTT.

The table lists this clonotype with many counts. V and J are TRBV9 and TRBJ2-1; D is possibly TRBD1 or TRBD2 (6 bases each). CDR1 is SGDLS and CDR2 is YYNGEE in the germline V gene. The CDR3 spans 15 residues. V lost 0 bases and J 7 bases, leaving 14 bases between the germline ends. This chain's CDR3 is CASSVVVGGSNEQFF. The CDR3 DNA sequence: TGTGCCAGCAGCGTAGTGGTGGGGGGCTCGAATGAGCAGTTCTTC.

Many counts were recorded for this clonotype. This chain joins TRBV12-3 or TRBV12-4 and TRBJ2-4; 7 nucleotides align to TRBD1. This CDR3 comprises 15 residues. V gave up 3 bases and J gave up 5 bases; unmatched junction bases: 7. CDR3 DNA: TGTGCCAGCAGTTTGAAGGGGGCTTTTGAAAACATTCAGTACTTC. Its translation is CASSLKGAFENIQYF.

This chain links TRBV15 with TRBJ2-7; TRBD1 matches 7 bases. The CDR3 extends over 14 amino acids. Trimming cost V 3 bases and J 5 bases; bases outside gene matches: 7. Germline-derived CDR1 and CDR2 are LNHNV and YYDKDF (reference sequence). The CDR3 loop is CATSSKRGPNEQYV. CDR3 nucleotide sequence: TGTGCCACCAGCAGTAAAAGGGGGCCGAACGAGCAGTACGTC.

This clonotype was seen only a few times. The chain combines TRBV6-4 with TRBJ2-7; the D gene is possibly TRBD2 (5 bases). CDR3 size: 13 residues. Trimming cost V 10 bases and J 3 bases, with 16 bases left between them. The germline CDR1 and CDR2 sequences are MRHNA and SNTAGT. In DNA form, the CDR3 reads TGTGCCATCTATCGACTAACATACTACGAGCAGTACGTC. This encodes CAIYRLTYYEQYV.

Ten or more counts support this clonotype. This chain links TRBV6-2 or TRBV6-3 with TRBJ1-1; D unclear. This CDR3 region has 14 residues. V was clipped by 0 bases and J by 6 bases, with 11 bases between them. Germline lookup yields CDR1 MNHEY and CDR2 SVGEGT. The CDR3 region is CASSYSWGTSEAFF. The CDR3 nucleotides are TGTGCCAGCAGTTACTCGTGGGGAACATCTGAAGCTTTCTTT.

This clonotype was observed at least ten times. The V call is TRBV12-3 or TRBV12-4, the J call TRBJ2-7; 13 nucleotides match TRBD2. The CDR3 extends over 15 amino acids. V shed 3 bases, J shed 4 bases, and the junction held 3 bases outside the gene matches. The CDR3 nucleotides read TGTGCCAGCAGTTTCGGGACTAGCGGGACATACGAGCAGTACTTC. Translated, it gives CASSFGTSGTYEQYF.

This clonotype was counted many times. The rearrangement joins TRBV29-1 to TRBJ1-2, with 12 nucleotides matching TRBD1. Germline trimming cut 6 bases from V and 4 bases from J; bases unmatched to any gene: 6. The CDR3 consists of 14 residues. Germline V gene data show CDR1 as SQVTM and CDR2 as ANQGSEA. The CDR3 DNA reads TGCAGCGTCACCGGGACAGGGGGCTCCTATGGCTACACCTTC. This codes for CSVTGTGGSYGYTF.

This clonotype is termed medium-sized. The chain joins TRBV27 to TRBJ2-7; D is uncertain. V was shortened by 5 bases and J by 1 base, with 9 bases between the two germline ends. Germline V gene sequence: CDR1 MNHEY, CDR2 SMNVEV (reference sequence). The CDR3 runs to 13 residues. CDR3 in amino acids: CASSHGPSYEQYV. The CDR3 region has the DNA TGTGCCAGCAGTCACGGGCCATCCTACGAGCAGTACGTC.

This clonotype was counted only a few times. The chain is built from TRBV11-3 and TRBJ2-2; TRBD2 matches 13 bases. J lost 5 bases, V lost 5 bases, and 5 bases had no gene match. The V gene's germline CDR1 is SGHNT and CDR2 YENEEA. This CDR3 contains 16 residues. This CDR3 reads CASSPRTSGGTGELFF. CDR3 DNA sequence: TGTGCCAGCAGCCCAAGGACTAGCGGGGGTACCGGGGAGCTGTTTTTT.

This clonotype turned up a few times. This sequence joins TRBV7-2 and TRBJ2-3; 8 positions agree with TRBD2. Per the germline V gene, CDR1 is SGHTA and CDR2 is FQGNSA. V shed 7 bases, J shed 5 bases, and the junction held 5 bases outside the gene matches. The CDR3 sequence is 13 residues long. CDR3 protein: CASNSGGIDTQYF. CDR3 coding DNA: TGTGCCAGCAACTCGGGGGGGATAGATACGCAGTATTTT.

The chain links TRBV2 to TRBJ1-5, with a tentative D call TRBD1 (6 bases). Trimming removed 5 bases at V and 2 bases at J, with 16 bases between. The CDR3 is 16 amino acids. Per the germline V gene, CDR1 is SNHLY and CDR2 is FYNNEI. The CDR3 DNA follows: TGTGCCAGCAGTTCCCTGGGGGGGGCCGGCAATCAGCCCCAGCATTTT. Its translation: CASSSLGGAGNQPQHF. Drawing the rest from reference TRBV2 and TRBJ1-5, the complete variable domain is EPEVTQTPSHQVTQMGQEVILRCVPISNHLYFYWYRQILGQKVEFLVSFYNNEISEKSEIFDDQFSVERPDGSNFTLKIRSTKLEDSAMYFCASSSLGGAGNQPQHFGDGTRLSIL.

The rearrangement joins TRBV12-3 or TRBV12-4 to TRBJ2-1, with a weak D call TRBD1 (6 bases). The CDR3 covers 17 residues. The germline V and J ends were trimmed by 0 bases and 8 bases, with 20 bases remaining between them. The CDR3 nucleotides read TGTGCCAGCAGTTTAGCTACGTTGAGGGGGTTTTGGTATGAGCAGTTCTTC. Amino acids: CASSLATLRGFWYEQFF.

The chain carries TRBV6-2 or TRBV6-3 and TRBJ2-2, with unresolved D. The V end lost 7 bases, the J end lost 0 bases, and 9 bases lay between the germline ends. Looked up from germline, CDR1 is MNHEY and CDR2 is SVGEGT. There are 14 residues in the CDR3. CDR3 bases: TGTGCCAGCAACTTCGGGCCGAACACCGGGGAGCTGTTTTTT. It is translated as CASNFGPNTGELFF.

The CDR3, as DNA: TGTGCCAGCAGCACCGGGACGAACACCGGGGAGCTGTTTTTT. Translated: CASSTGTNTGELFF. This chain connects TRBV9 to TRBJ2-2, with a tentative D call TRBD2 (5 bases). This CDR3 has 14 residues. V lost 4 bases and J 0 bases, leaving 7 bases between the germline ends. Germline CDR1 SGDLS, CDR2 YYNGEE.